The TCR beta chain under discussion was sequenced for a study of blood T cell repertoires in COVID-19. For the study at large: Sites in the United States, Italy and Spain provided acute and convalescent COVID-19 samples. Sources were T cells, B-cell-depleted T cells, or PBMCs; the material itself was cDNA or gDNA.

Original methodology: Using reference gene primer amplification, nucleated cell counts were estimated. Clones were read by immunoSEQ multiplex PCR, and TCRdb kept only the in-frame ones, dropping some. That table furnishes V, J and clone size, whereas the DNA furnished D and trimming. Of roughly 200,000 clones listed, around 87% were seen once; the top ten hold 2.5% to 3.5%. Germline assignment: CDR1 LGHDT and CDR2 YNNKEL (reference sequence). V shed 4 bases and J 1 base; nucleotides not matched to a gene: 3. CDR3 length: 15 amino acids. This clonotype was obtained from a man aged 40-55 years with active or convalescent COVID-19. The sequenced sample consisted of peripheral blood. The chain combines TRBV3-1 (or the pseudogene TRBV3-2) with TRBJ2-2, with 7 positions matching TRBD2. The CDR3 DNA reads TGTGCCAGCAGCCTGACGGGGGGGAACACCGGGGAGCTGTTTTTT. Amino acid sequence: CASSLTGGNTGELFF.